A single sample gave rise to the 13 T cell receptor beta chains below, sequenced in a study of human T cells and chemical hapten exposure. In TCRdb, the RACE reads were re-called with MiXCR into one record per CDR3 protein. Of tens of thousands of distinct CDR3 sequences detected, about 6.3% appear once; the ten largest clones hold 1% to 1.5%. As to time point: patch test 2, 6 weeks after DPC sensitization. Treatment of the sample: therapeutic diphenylcyclopropenone sensitization with weekly scalp DPC. Sequencing was performed on whole blood, taken in connection with sensitization to the hapten diphenylcyclopropenone (DPC). These receptors originate from a woman aged 25 to 45 with alopecia areata. Some clones in this sample may be carry-over from other donors' samples.

This clonotype was seen at least ten times. This rearrangement joins TRBV7-9 to TRBJ2-7; 15 positions match TRBD2. J was trimmed by 7 bases and V by 2 bases; bases with no gene match: 3. CDR3 length: 15 residues. The germline CDR1 and CDR2 sequences are SEHNR and FQNEAQ (reference sequence). CDR3: CASSLRTSGGVEQYF. The CDR3 bases are TGTGCCAGCAGCTTAAGGACTAGCGGGGGGGTAGAGCAGTACTTC.

There are many counts of this clonotype. The J gene is TRBJ2-3, the V gene TRBV15, with 8 bases matching TRBD1. CDR3 length: 18 residues. V shed 2 bases and J 3 bases; nucleotides not matched to a gene: 13. CDR1 and CDR2 from the germline V gene are LNHNV and YYDKDF (reference sequence). The CDR3 loop is CATSRSIPQGARTDTQYF. DNA of the CDR3: TGTGCCACCAGCAGATCAATACCTCAGGGGGCGCGTACAGATACGCAGTATTTT.

The sample holds a few counts of this clonotype. V is TRBV3-1 and J is TRBJ1-2; no firm D call. The CDR3 loop spans 11 amino acids. Between the trimmed V and J ends, which lost 2 bases and 8 bases, there was a span of 6 bases. Germline V lookup: CDR1 LGHDT, CDR2 YNNKEL (reference sequence). CDR3 in amino acids: CASSQRSGYTF. Here the CDR3 DNA reads TGTGCCAGCAGCCAACGGTCCGGCTACACCTTC.

The rearrangement links TRBV18 to TRBJ1-1; maybe TRBD1 (5 bases). Per the germline V gene, CDR1 is KGHSH and CDR2 is LQKENI. This CDR3 is 14 amino acids long. V lost 6 bases, J lost 3 bases, and 14 bases lay in between. This chain's CDR3 is CASSSTGGDTEAFF. As DNA, the CDR3 is TGTGCCAGCTCTTCGACTGGGGGGGACACTGAAGCTTTCTTT.

As to this clonotype: Since a much larger clone is just one base distant, this may be a read error. This chain links TRBV5-5 with TRBJ2-4, with no clear D. Germline loops: CDR1 SGHKS, CDR2 YYEKEE (reference sequence). This CDR3 has 13 amino acids. The ends were cut back, 0 bases at V and 9 bases at J, with 10 bases in the middle. Here the CDR3 reads CASSLAWAVIQYF. The CDR3 nucleotides read TGTGCCAGCAGCTTGGCATGGGCGGTCATTCAGTACTTC.

This clonotype came up many times. The chain employs TRBV18 and TRBJ1-1; D not resolved. This CDR3 spans 13 amino acids. The V end was cut by 4 bases, the J end by 5 bases, with 11 bases between. Germline CDR1 reads KGHSH; CDR2 reads LQKENI. This chain's CDR3 is CASSQGEETEAFF. CDR3 nucleotide sequence: TGTGCCAGCTCACAGGGCGAGGAGACTGAAGCTTTCTTT.

This clonotype was seen more than once but under ten times. The chain links TRBV18 to TRBJ1-1; no clear D gene. V lost 5 bases and J 0 bases, leaving 4 bases between the germline ends. The germline V gene encodes CDR1 KGHSH and CDR2 LQKENI. This CDR3 has 12 amino acids. DNA of the CDR3: TGTGCCAGCTCAGGGGTGAACACTGAAGCTTTCTTT. The encoded protein is CASSGVNTEAFF.

This clonotype was detected ten times or more. V is TRBV5-1 and J is TRBJ2-3, with D hard to call. Trimming removed 8 bases from V and 2 bases from J, with 9 bases in between. This CDR3 region has 12 residues. Germline V gene lookup returns CDR1 SGHRS and CDR2 YFSETQ. CDR3 in amino acids: CASYLYTDTQYF. The CDR3 nucleotides are TGCGCCAGTTACCTTTACACAGATACGCAGTATTTT.

This clonotype was seen ten or more times. V gene TRBV29-1 combines with J gene TRBJ1-2; D ambiguous. The germline V and J ends were trimmed by 5 bases and 0 bases, with 10 bases remaining between them. This CDR3 has 13 amino acids. Germline CDR1 reads SQVTM; CDR2 reads ANQGSEA. The CDR3: CSVSSGTNYGYTF. The CDR3 nucleotides are TGCAGCGTTTCCTCCGGAACTAACTATGGCTACACCTTC. Complete variable domain (other parts from reference TRBV29-1 and TRBJ1-2): SAVISQKPSRDICQRGTSLTIQCQVDSQVTMMFWYRQQPGQSLTLIATANQGSEATYESGFVIDKFPISRPNLTFSTLTVSNMSPEDSSIYLCSVSSGTNYGYTFGSGTRLTVV.

This clonotype was recorded a few times. The chain is built from TRBV10-2 and TRBJ1-5; D not resolved. Germline values: CDR1 WSHSY, CDR2 SAAADI. This CDR3 comprises 16 residues. The V gene lost 0 bases and the J gene lost 0 bases, with 9 bases spanning the gap. CDR3 protein: CASSESQSYSNQPQHF. The CDR3 DNA follows: TGCGCCAGCAGTGAGTCACAGTCATATAGCAATCAGCCCCAGCATTTT.

This clonotype showed up many times. The chain employs TRBV29-1 and TRBJ2-5; no reliable D call. The CDR3 runs 13 residues. V dropped 4 bases and J dropped 5 bases, with 14 bases sitting between them. Germline loops: CDR1 SQVTM, CDR2 ANQGSEA. The CDR3: CSVGRVIGETQYF. The CDR3 bases are TGCAGCGTTGGACGAGTGATTGGGGAGACCCAGTACTTC.

This clonotype was observed a handful of times. The J gene is TRBJ1-2, the V gene TRBV7-9; no reliable D call. Trimming cost V 1 base and J 4 bases, with 13 bases left between them. Germline V gene lookup returns CDR1 SEHNR and CDR2 FQNEAQ (reference sequence). The CDR3 extends over 15 amino acids. The DNA for the CDR3 is TGTGCCAGCAGCTTAGTAGGCAGGCCGTCCTATGGCTACACCTTC. Protein: CASSLVGRPSYGYTF.

The table lists this clonotype with many counts. The chain couples TRBV20-1 to TRBJ2-7; TRBD1 might be the D (6 bases). Germline V gene sequence: CDR1 DFQATT, CDR2 SNEGSKA (reference sequence). This CDR3 has 16 residues. Trimming pared 0 bases from V and 4 bases from J, leaving 19 bases between. The CDR3 nucleotides are TGCAGTGCTAGAGATTCAGTATCTAGAAGGGGGTACGAGCAGTACTTC. Protein sequence: CSARDSVSRRGYEQYF.